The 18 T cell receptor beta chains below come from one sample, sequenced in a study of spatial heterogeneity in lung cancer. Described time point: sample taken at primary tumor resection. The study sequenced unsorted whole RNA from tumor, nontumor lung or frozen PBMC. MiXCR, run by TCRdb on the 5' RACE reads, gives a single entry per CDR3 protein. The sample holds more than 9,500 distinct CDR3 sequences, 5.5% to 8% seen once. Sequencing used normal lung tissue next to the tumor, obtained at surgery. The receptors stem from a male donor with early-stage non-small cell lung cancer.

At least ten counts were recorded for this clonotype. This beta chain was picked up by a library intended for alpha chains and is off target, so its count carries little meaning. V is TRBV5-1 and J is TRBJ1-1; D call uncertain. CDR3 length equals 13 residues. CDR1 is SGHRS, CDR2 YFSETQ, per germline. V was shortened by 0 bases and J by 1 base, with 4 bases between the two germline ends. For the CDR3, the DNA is TGCGCCAGCAGCTTGGACAGGAACACTGAAGCTTTCTTT. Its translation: CASSLDRNTEAFF.

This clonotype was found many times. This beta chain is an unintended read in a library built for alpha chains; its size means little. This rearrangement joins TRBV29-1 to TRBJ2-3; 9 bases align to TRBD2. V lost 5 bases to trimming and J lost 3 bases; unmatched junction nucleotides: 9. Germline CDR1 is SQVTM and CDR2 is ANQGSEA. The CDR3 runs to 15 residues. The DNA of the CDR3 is TGCAGCGTTAAAATAGCTAGCGGGACAACAGATACGCAGTATTTT. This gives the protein CSVKIASGTTDTQYF.

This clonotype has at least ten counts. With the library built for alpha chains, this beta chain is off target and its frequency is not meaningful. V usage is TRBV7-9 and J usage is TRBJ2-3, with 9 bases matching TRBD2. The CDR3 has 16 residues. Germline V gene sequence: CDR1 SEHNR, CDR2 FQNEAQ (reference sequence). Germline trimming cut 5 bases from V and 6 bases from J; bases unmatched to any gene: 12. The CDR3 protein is CASSPPGLAATDTQYF. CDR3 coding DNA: TGTGCCAGCAGCCCTCCGGGACTAGCAGCGACCGATACGCAGTATTTT.

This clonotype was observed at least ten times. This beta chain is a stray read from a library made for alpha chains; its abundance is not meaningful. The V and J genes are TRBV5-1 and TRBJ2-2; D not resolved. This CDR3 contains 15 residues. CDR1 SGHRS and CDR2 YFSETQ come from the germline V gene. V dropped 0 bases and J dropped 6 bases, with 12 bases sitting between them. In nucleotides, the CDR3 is TGCGCCAGCAGCTTGGTGTTGTTATCTGCCGGGGAGCTGTTTTTT. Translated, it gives CASSLVLLSAGELFF.

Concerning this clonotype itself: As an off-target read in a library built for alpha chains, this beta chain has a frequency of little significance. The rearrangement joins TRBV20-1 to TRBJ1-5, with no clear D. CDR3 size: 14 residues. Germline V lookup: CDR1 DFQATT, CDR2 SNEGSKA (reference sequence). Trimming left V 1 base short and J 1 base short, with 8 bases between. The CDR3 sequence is CSARAASSNQPQHF. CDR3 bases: TGCAGTGCTAGAGCTGCCTCCAGCAATCAGCCCCAGCATTTT.

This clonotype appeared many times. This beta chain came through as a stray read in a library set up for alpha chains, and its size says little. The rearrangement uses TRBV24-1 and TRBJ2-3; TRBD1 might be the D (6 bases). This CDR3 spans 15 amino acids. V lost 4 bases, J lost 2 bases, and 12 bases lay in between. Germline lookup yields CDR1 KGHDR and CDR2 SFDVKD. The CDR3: CATSEPQGPTDTQYF. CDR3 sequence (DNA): TGTGCCACCAGTGAGCCACAGGGCCCCACAGATACGCAGTATTTT.

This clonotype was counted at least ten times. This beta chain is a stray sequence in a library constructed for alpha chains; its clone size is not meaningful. CDR3 DNA: TGCAGCGCGCGGGACACCCTTACAAATGAGCAGTACTTC. It encodes CSARDTLTNEQYF. This chain connects TRBV29-1 to TRBJ2-7, with D perhaps matching TRBD1 or TRBD2 (6 bases each). Germline V gene lookup returns CDR1 SQVTM and CDR2 ANQGSEA. Trimming took 7 bases from V and 7 from J, leaving 20 bases between them. CDR3 size: 13 residues.

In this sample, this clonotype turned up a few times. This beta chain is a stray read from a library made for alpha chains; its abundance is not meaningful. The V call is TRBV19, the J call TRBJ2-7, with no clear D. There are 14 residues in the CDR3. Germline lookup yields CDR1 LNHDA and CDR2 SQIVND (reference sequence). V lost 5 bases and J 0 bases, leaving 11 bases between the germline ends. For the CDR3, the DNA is TGTGCCAGTAGTGTTTACCTTAGCTCCTACGAGCAGTACTTC. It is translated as CASSVYLSSYEQYF.

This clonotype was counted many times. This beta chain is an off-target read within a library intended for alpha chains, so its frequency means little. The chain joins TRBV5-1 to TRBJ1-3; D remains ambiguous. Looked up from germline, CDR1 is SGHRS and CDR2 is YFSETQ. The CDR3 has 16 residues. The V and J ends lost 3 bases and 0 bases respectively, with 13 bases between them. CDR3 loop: CASSSGSGSSGNTIYF. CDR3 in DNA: TGCGCCAGCAGCTCTGGGAGCGGGAGCTCTGGAAACACCATATATTTT.

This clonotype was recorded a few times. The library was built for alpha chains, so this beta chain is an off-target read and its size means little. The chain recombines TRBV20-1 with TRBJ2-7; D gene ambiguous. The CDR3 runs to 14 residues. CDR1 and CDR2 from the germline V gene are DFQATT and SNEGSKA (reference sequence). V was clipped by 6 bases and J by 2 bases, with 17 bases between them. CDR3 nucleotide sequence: TGCAGTGCCTCCCGAAGTTCCCTAACCTACGAGCAGTACTTC. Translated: CSASRSSLTYEQYF.

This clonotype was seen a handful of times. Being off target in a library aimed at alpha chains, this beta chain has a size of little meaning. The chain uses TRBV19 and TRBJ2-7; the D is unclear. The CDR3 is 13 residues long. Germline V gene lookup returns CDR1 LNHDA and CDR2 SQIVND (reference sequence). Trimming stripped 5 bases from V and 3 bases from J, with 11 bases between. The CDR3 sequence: CASSPQPYYEQYF. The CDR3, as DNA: TGTGCCAGTAGTCCCCAACCTTACTACGAGCAGTACTTC. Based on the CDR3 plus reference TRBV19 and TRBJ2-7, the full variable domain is DGGITQSPKYLFRKEGQNVTLSCEQNLNHDAMYWYRQDPGQGLRLIYYSQIVNDFQKGDIAEGYSVSREKKESFPLTVTSAQKNPTAFYLCASSPQPYYEQYFGPGTRLTVT.

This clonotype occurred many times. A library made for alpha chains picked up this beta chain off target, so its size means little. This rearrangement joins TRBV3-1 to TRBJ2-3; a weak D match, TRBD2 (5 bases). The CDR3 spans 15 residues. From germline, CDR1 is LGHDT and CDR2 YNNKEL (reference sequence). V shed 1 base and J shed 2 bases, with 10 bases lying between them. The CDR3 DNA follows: TGTGCCAGCAGCCAAGTGGGAGCGGACACAGATACGCAGTATTTT. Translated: CASSQVGADTDTQYF.

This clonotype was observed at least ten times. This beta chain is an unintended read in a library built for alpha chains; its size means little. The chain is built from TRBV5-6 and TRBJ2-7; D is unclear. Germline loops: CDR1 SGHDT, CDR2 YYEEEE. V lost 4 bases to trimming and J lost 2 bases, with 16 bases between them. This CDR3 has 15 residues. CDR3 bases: TGTGCCAGCAGCCCGATGCAGGCTTACGCCTACGAGCAGTACTTC. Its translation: CASSPMQAYAYEQYF.

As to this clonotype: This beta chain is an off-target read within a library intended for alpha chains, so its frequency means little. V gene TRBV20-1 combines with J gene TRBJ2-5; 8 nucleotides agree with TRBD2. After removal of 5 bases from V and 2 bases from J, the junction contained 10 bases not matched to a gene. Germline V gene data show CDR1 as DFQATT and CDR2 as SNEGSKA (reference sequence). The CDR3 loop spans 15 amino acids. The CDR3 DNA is TGCAGTGCTTCTCTGACGGGAGGGATACAAGAGACCCAGTACTTC. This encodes CSASLTGGIQETQYF.

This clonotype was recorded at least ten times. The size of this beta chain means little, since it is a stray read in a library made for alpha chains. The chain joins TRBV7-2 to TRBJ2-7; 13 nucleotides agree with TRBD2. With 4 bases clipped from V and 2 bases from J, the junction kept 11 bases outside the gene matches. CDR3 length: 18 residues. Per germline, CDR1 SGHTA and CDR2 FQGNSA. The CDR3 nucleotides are TGTGCCAGCAGCTATAAAACTAGCGGGAGGGCCCTCACCTACGAGCAGTACTTC. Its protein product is CASSYKTSGRALTYEQYF.

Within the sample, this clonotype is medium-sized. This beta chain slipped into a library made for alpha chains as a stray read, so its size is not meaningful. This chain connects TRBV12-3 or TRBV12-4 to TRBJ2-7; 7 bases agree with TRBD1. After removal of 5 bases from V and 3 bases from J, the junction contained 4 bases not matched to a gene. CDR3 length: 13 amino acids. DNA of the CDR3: TGTGCCAGCAGTCGGGGACAGTTCTACGAGCAGTACTTC. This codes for CASSRGQFYEQYF.

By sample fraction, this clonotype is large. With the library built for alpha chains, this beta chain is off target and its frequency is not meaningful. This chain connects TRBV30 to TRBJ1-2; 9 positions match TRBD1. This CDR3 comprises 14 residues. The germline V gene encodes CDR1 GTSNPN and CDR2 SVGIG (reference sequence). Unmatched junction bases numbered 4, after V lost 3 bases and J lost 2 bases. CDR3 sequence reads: CAWRDRGRNYGYTF. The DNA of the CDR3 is TGTGCCTGGAGGGACAGGGGAAGGAACTATGGCTACACCTTC.

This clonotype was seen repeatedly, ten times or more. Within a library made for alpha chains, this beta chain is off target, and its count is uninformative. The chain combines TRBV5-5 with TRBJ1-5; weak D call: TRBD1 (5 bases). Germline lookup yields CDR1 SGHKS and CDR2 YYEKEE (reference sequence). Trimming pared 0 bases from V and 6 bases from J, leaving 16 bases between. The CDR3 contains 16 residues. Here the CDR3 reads CASSLEVGQGRQPQHF. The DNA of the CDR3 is TGTGCCAGCAGCTTGGAGGTCGGCCAGGGTCGTCAGCCCCAGCATTTT.